Sequencing of this T cell receptor beta chain was carried out in a study of CD8+ T cells in alopecia areata. The sequencing template was cDNA reverse transcribed from extracted RNA. Measured with immunoSEQ multiplex PCR; TCRdb has only the in-frame clones, and not every one. The data show 200,000 to 250,000 clones, with 35% to 45% seen just once and 0.48% held by the top ten. Noted treatment: oral pan-JAK inhibitor, 5-10 mg twice daily. Germline CDR1 reads SQVTM; CDR2 reads ANQGSEA. Trimming shortened V by 8 bases and J by 8 bases, and 9 bases separated the two germline ends. This CDR3 has 9 residues.

The source of this sequence is a human donor with alopecia areata. The sample in question was CD4+ T cells sorted from blood, obtained between weeks 30 and 35, from a patient treated with tofacitinib. The chain joins TRBV29-1 to TRBJ1-2; D not certain. CDR3 loop: CSSFPGYTF. CDR3 nucleotides: TGCAGCTCCTTCCCGGGCTACACCTTC.